The 4 T cell receptor beta chains reported below all come from one sample, sequenced in a study of regulatory T cells in long-lasting Graves disease. Time point defined: newly diagnosed GD, antithyroid drugs for less than 3 months. The TCR library was prepared using RNA isolated from PBMCs. Construction of TCR beta libraries relied on iRepertoire HTBI primers and on Arm-PCR targeting CDR3 regions. From the multiplex PCR reads, TCRdb called clonotypes with MiXCR, one entry per CDR3 protein. The data contain roughly 380,000 distinct CDR3 sequences, 15% to 18% of them seen just once; the ten biggest clones take up 22%. The sample here was peripheral blood mononuclear cells (PBMCs), taken at new diagnosis, from a patient treated with antithyroid drugs. The receptors come from a female donor with Graves disease.

This clonotype was recorded many times. The chain carries TRBV28 and TRBJ2-1; D may be TRBD2 (5 bases). The CDR3 runs 15 residues. CDR1 and CDR2 from the germline V gene are MDHEN and SYDVKM. Trimming cost V 4 bases and J 7 bases, with 17 bases left between them. The CDR3 here is CASSSSRRGGNEQFF. CDR3 nucleotides: TGTGCCAGCAGTTCTAGCCGGCGAGGCGGGAATGAGCAGTTCTTC.

In this sample, this clonotype turned up many times. This chain joins TRBV29-1 and TRBJ2-1; perhaps TRBD1 as D (6 bases). The CDR3 has 13 amino acids. V gave up 4 bases and J gave up 10 bases, with 17 bases separating them. Per the germline V gene, CDR1 is SQVTM and CDR2 is ANQGSEA. The CDR3 region is CSVVGPGQLEQFF. The CDR3 DNA follows: TGCAGCGTTGTGGGGCCTGGACAGCTGGAGCAGTTCTTC.

This clonotype has only a few counts. The V gene is TRBV5-5, the J gene TRBJ2-4; the D is unclear. V lost 0 bases, J lost 3 bases, and 10 bases lay in between. This CDR3 has 15 residues. Looked up from germline, CDR1 is SGHKS and CDR2 is YYEKEE (reference sequence). In DNA form, the CDR3 reads TGTGCCAGCAGCTTGGTTGAGTACAGCAAAAACATTCAGTACTTC. Encoded protein: CASSLVEYSKNIQYF.

This chain uses TRBV7-2 with TRBJ2-5; D is ambiguous. There are 15 residues in the CDR3. V was pared by 1 base and J by 5 bases, with 14 bases between. Germline CDR1 reads SGHTA; CDR2 reads FQGNSA. Written as DNA, the CDR3 is TGTGCCAGCAGCTTAGTTACCAGTCGTTTGGAGACCCAGTACTTC. Protein: CASSLVTSRLETQYF.